Sequencing of this T cell receptor beta chain was carried out in a study of Ad26.COV2.S vaccination and SARS-CoV-2 variants. Looking at the study overall: Of the COV1001 trial arms, the Ad26.COV2.S arm included the donor.

Germline V lookup: CDR1 MNHEY, CDR2 SMNVEV (reference sequence). The CDR3 has 18 amino acids. With 0 bases removed from V and 4 bases from J, the gap between germline ends came to 16 bases. The treatment is: 19 received Ad26.COV2.S at low or high dose, single or two shots; five or six received placebo; per-sample allocation not given. Sampling was done on day 63 after the first vaccine or placebo injection. Sequencing used immunoSEQ multiplex PCR; TCRdb keeps in-frame clones, though not all of them. The sample carries around 370,000 clones, 70% to 90% recorded once. This chain uses TRBV27 with TRBJ2-6; D is possibly TRBD2 (6 bases). Sequencing was performed on peripheral blood, taken in a trial of Ad26.COV2.S vaccine versus placebo. The sequence was obtained from a person between 18 and 60 years old who received the Ad26.COV2.S COVID-19 vaccine or a placebo. CDR3 coding DNA: TGTGCCAGCAGTTTATCCCCGGCCGCGGGGTTCGGGGCCAACGTCCTGACTTTC. Translated: CASSLSPAAGFGANVLTF.